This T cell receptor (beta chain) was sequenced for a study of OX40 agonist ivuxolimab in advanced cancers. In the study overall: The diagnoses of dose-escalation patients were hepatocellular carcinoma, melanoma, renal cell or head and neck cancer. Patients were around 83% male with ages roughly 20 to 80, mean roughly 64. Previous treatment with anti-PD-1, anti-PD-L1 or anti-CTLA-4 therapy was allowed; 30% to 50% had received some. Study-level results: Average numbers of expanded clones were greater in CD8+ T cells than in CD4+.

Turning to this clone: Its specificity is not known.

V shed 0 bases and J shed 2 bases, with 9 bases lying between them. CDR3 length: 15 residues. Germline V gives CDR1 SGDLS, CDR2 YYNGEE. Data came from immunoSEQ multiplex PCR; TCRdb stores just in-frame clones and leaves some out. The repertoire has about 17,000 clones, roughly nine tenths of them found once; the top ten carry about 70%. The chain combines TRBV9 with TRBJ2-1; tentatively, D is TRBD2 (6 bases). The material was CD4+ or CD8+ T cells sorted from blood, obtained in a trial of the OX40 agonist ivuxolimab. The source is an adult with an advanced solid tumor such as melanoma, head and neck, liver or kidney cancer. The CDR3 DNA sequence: TGTGCCAGCAGCGTAGCGGGGGTCGCCTACAATGAGCAGTTCTTC. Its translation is CASSVAGVAYNEQFF.